Presented here are 18 T cell receptor beta chains from one specimen sequenced in a study of T-cell memory formation after mild COVID-19. TCRdb used MiXCR to reprocess the 5' RACE reads, holding one entry per CDR3 protein. Here the sample spans over 150,000 distinct CDR3 sequences, under 15% being singletons. Sequencing was performed on PBMCs or a T cell subset sorted from them (not recorded which). The receptors stem from a man aged 18 to 30 who had mild COVID-19 (a few samples of this study predate the infection). Cell type and time point are not known.

The J gene is TRBJ1-1, the V gene TRBV5-1; D not resolved. Trimming left V 4 bases short and J 4 bases short, with 17 bases between. The CDR3 extends over 15 amino acids. Per germline, CDR1 SGHRS and CDR2 YFSETQ. CDR3 amino acids: CASSPTPGSSTEAFF. In nucleotides, the CDR3 is TGCGCCAGCAGCCCAACCCCGGGGAGTAGCACTGAAGCTTTCTTT.

V gene TRBV7-9 combines with J gene TRBJ1-2; no clear D gene. The V gene lost 1 base and the J gene lost 0 bases, with 9 bases spanning the gap. Germline V lookup: CDR1 SEHNR, CDR2 FQNEAQ (reference sequence). This CDR3 comprises 15 residues. CDR3 amino acids: CASSLVSLANYGYTF. The CDR3 DNA is TGTGCCAGCAGCTTAGTCAGCCTGGCTAACTATGGCTACACCTTC.

This clonotype has a handful of counts. The chain carries TRBV9 and TRBJ2-5; tentatively, D is TRBD1 (6 bases). The CDR3 loop spans 17 amino acids. The V end lost 4 bases, the J end lost 5 bases, and 24 bases lay between the germline ends. The germline gives CDR1 SGDLS, CDR2 YYNGEE. The CDR3 nucleotides are TGTGCCAGCAGCCCGGGAATTAACAGGGATATTCGGGAGACCCAGTACTTC. It is translated as CASSPGINRDIRETQYF.

This clonotype was detected a few times. V and J are TRBV29-1 and TRBJ1-2; TRBD1 is a possible D gene (5 bases). The CDR3 is 13 residues long. V was trimmed by 8 bases and J by 3 bases, leaving 16 bases between them. Per the germline V gene, CDR1 is SQVTM and CDR2 is ANQGSEA. The CDR3 DNA is TGCAGCTCACGGTATGGGGGAGACTATGGCTACACCTTC. It codes for CSSRYGGDYGYTF.

This clonotype was seen repeatedly, ten times or more. This chain connects TRBV14 to TRBJ2-7, with D uncertain. The V and J ends lost 3 bases and 2 bases respectively, with 14 bases between them. CDR1 and CDR2 from the germline V gene are SGHDN and FVKESK. The CDR3 runs 15 residues. This CDR3 is CASSQGVANTYEQYV. As DNA, the CDR3 is TGTGCCAGCAGCCAGGGTGTCGCCAATACCTACGAGCAGTACGTC.

This clonotype was seen only a few times. The rearrangement links TRBV20-1 to TRBJ2-3, with 8 bases aligning to TRBD2. The CDR3 loop spans 13 amino acids. V lost 6 bases and J lost 4; bases outside the gene matches: 6. Germline V lookup: CDR1 DFQATT, CDR2 SNEGSKA (reference sequence). CDR3: CSAQTGGPDTQYF. Here the CDR3 DNA reads TGCAGTGCACAGACGGGGGGGCCAGATACGCAGTATTTT.

Points on this clonotype: The germline gene is not matched at one end of the junction; a read error may be the cause. The chain recombines TRBV12-3 or TRBV12-4 with TRBJ1-1; no clear D. CDR3 length equals 13 residues. The CDR3 sequence: CSSSLEWNTEAFF. Written as DNA, the CDR3 is TGTTCCAGCAGTTTAGAGTGGAACACTGAAGCTTTCTTT.

This clonotype has only a few counts. The chain has TRBV5-1 and TRBJ2-3; tentatively, D is TRBD1 (6 bases). Germline values: CDR1 SGHRS, CDR2 YFSETQ. V lost 3 bases, J lost 9 bases, and 26 bases lay in between. This CDR3 is built from 17 residues. CDR3 loop: CASSSKPDSTHVITQYF. The DNA for the CDR3 is TGCGCCAGCAGCTCAAAACCGGACAGTACTCACGTAATCACGCAGTATTTT. Complete variable domain (other parts from reference TRBV5-1 and TRBJ2-3): KAGVTQTPRYLIKTRGQQVTLSCSPISGHRSVSWYQQTPGQGLQFLFEYFSETQRNKGNFPGRFSGRQFSNSRSEMNVSTLELGDSALYLCASSSKPDSTHVITQYFGPGTRLTVL.

With respect to this clonotype: The conserved phenylalanine or tryptophan is not found at the CDR3 terminus, so this likely reflects a read error. The genes are TRBV27 and TRBJ2-7; 12 bases line up with TRBD1. The germline V gene has CDR1 MNHEY and CDR2 SMNVEV (reference sequence). This CDR3 is built from 16 residues. Trimming took 8 bases from V and 2 from J; bases not matched to a gene: 10. CDR3 sequence: CASPSGTGGATYEQYL. CDR3 nucleotides: TGTGCCAGCCCCTCTGGGACAGGGGGCGCAACCTACGAGCAGTACTTA.

The sample holds a few counts of this clonotype. The chain combines TRBV29-1 with TRBJ1-6; D remains ambiguous. Deletions cut 6 bases from V and 7 bases from J, with 13 bases between. The CDR3 covers 13 residues. Germline values: CDR1 SQVTM, CDR2 ANQGSEA. CDR3: CSVSGGPNSPLHF. CDR3 sequence (DNA): TGCAGCGTGTCGGGAGGACCAAATTCACCCCTCCACTTT.

The chain has TRBV5-1 and TRBJ2-3; TRBD1 is a possible D gene (6 bases). Trimming shortened V by 3 bases and J by 3 bases, and 17 bases separated the two germline ends. CDR1 SGHRS and CDR2 YFSETQ come from the germline V gene. This CDR3 is built from 16 residues. CDR3 nucleotide sequence: TGCGCCAGCAGCTCCACCGCAGGGGCGCGAACAGATACGCAGTATTTT. This sequence encodes CASSSTAGARTDTQYF.

There are a few counts of this clonotype. This chain connects TRBV4-1 to TRBJ2-7; TRBD1 aligns across 8 bases. V lost 3 bases and J lost 4; bases outside the gene matches: 11. Germline loops: CDR1 MGHRA, CDR2 YSYEKL. This CDR3 region has 16 residues. CDR3: CASSQPVRGQGYEQYF. The CDR3 DNA follows: TGCGCCAGCAGCCAGCCCGTCAGGGGGCAAGGGTACGAGCAGTACTTC.

The chain joins TRBV7-2 to TRBJ2-1; 10 bases fit TRBD2. Germline loops: CDR1 SGHTA, CDR2 FQGNSA. V lost 4 bases and J lost 4; bases outside the gene matches: 7. The CDR3 spans 16 residues. CDR3 sequence (DNA): TGTGCCAGCAGCTCCCTTAGCGGGGGGAATTACAATGAGCAGTTCTTC. Translated, it gives CASSSLSGGNYNEQFF.

This clonotype was picked up a small number of times. V and J are TRBV5-1 and TRBJ1-1; tentatively, D is TRBD1 (5 bases). CDR3 size: 14 residues. Germline V gives CDR1 SGHRS, CDR2 YFSETQ. V lost 2 bases and J lost 5, with 13 bases in between. In DNA, the CDR3 is TGCGCCAGCAGCTTCGCGGGGTGGGGGACTGAAGCTTTCTTT. This codes for CASSFAGWGTEAFF.

The chain links TRBV20-1 to TRBJ2-4; D unresolved. This CDR3 region has 13 residues. V gave up 5 bases and J gave up 2 bases, with 10 bases separating them. Germline V gene data show CDR1 as DFQATT and CDR2 as SNEGSKA (reference sequence). The CDR3: CSAVGLPKNIQYF. In nucleotides, the CDR3 is TGCAGTGCTGTCGGGCTACCCAAAAACATTCAGTACTTC.

This clonotype has ten or more counts. V usage is TRBV9 and J usage is TRBJ2-5, with D perhaps given as TRBD1 or TRBD2 (6 bases each). The CDR3 contains 15 residues. Looked up from germline, CDR1 is SGDLS and CDR2 is YYNGEE. The ends were cut back, 0 bases at V and 1 base at J, with 10 bases in the middle. CDR3 nucleotides: TGTGCCAGCAGCGTAGCCGGGGGCCTCCAAGAGACCCAGTACTTC. It specifies CASSVAGGLQETQYF. Combining the CDR3 with reference TRBV9 and TRBJ2-5 gives the whole variable domain DSGVTQTPKHLITATGQRVTLRCSPRSGDLSVYWYQQSLDQGLQFLIQYYNGEERAKGNILERFSAQQFPDLHSELNLSSLELGDSALYFCASSVAGGLQETQYFGPGTRLLVL.

This clonotype appeared a few times. The chain joins TRBV5-1 to TRBJ2-1; D not resolved. Per the germline V gene, CDR1 is SGHRS and CDR2 is YFSETQ. V was trimmed by 5 bases and J by 6 bases, leaving 18 bases between them. The CDR3 is 15 amino acids. This CDR3 reads CASSADPLSANEQFF. CDR3 sequence (DNA): TGCGCCAGCAGTGCCGACCCTCTATCGGCCAATGAGCAGTTCTTC.

Only a few counts were recorded for this clonotype. This chain uses TRBV12-3 or TRBV12-4 with TRBJ2-7, with D perhaps assigned TRBD1 or TRBD2 (5 bases each). Trimming stripped 3 bases from V and 5 bases from J, with 14 bases between. The CDR3 is 14 amino acids. The CDR3 DNA follows: TGTGCCAGCAGTTTCATTGGGGGTATCAACGAGCAGTACTTC. Translating gives CASSFIGGINEQYF.